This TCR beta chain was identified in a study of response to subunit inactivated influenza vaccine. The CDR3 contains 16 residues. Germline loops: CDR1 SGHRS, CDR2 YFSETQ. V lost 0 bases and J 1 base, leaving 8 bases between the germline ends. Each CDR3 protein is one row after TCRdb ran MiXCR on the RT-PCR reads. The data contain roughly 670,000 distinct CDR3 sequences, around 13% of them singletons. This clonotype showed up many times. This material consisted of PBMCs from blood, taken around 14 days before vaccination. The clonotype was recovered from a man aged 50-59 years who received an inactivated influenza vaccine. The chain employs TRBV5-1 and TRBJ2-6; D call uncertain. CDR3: CASSLAMGSGANVLTF. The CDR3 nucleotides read TGCGCCAGCAGCTTGGCCATGGGTTCTGGGGCCAACGTCCTGACTTTC.